A single TCR beta chain is shown here with its context. Its matching antigen is unknown. For the second PCR, which ran for about 6 to 12 cycles, a sample-barcoded 5' primer and a J-beta primer mix were used. Through a template-switch adaptor with 12 random nucleotides, each cDNA molecule received a tag. Each CDR3 protein is one row after TCRdb ran MiXCR on the 5' RACE reads. In the table there are over 1.5 million distinct CDR3 sequences, roughly 52% of which are singletons. CDR3 length: 12 amino acids. The V gene's germline CDR1 is DFQATT and CDR2 SNEGSKA (reference sequence). V gave up 5 bases and J gave up 4 bases; unmatched junction bases: 2. The data were obtained in a study of blood T cells in healthy people across ages. Across the study: Researchers report that template switching captured about one barcoded beta molecule per two T cells. Study-level findings and limits: Considered underestimates were the diversity estimates obtained from one million T cells. Greater diversity and more naive CD4+ cells were seen in long-lived donors than in aged donors.

The chain combines TRBV20-1 with TRBJ2-3, with 8 bases identical to TRBD2. The receptor comes from a woman between 40 and 50 years old in good health. The specimen was blood. CDR3 DNA: TGCAGTGCTCTAGCGGGCGCAGATACGCAGTATTTT. Translation: CSALAGADTQYF.